The 28 T cell receptor beta chains in this list originate from one sample, sequenced in a study of T cells in Graves' hyperthyroidism and ophthalmopathy. Using RNA transcripts as the source, TCR beta CDR3 regions were amplified. Researchers ran a first-round RT-PCR on the TCR CDR3 using the HTBI primer set. TCRdb itself ran the multiplex PCR reads through MiXCR, one entry per CDR3 protein. This sample has approximately 600,000 distinct CDR3 sequences; approximately 13% occur once, and the top ten carry roughly 5.5%. Sequencing input: blood. These receptors came from a woman in her 30s with Graves' hyperthyroidism that later progressed to Graves' ophthalmopathy.

The J gene is TRBJ2-3, the V gene TRBV4-3; either TRBD1 or TRBD2 may fit D (5 bases each). Trimming took 4 bases from V and 9 from J, leaving 17 bases between them. The germline CDR1 and CDR2 sequences are LGHNA and YSLEER. The CDR3 runs to 14 residues. Here the CDR3 reads CASSPTEGQATQYF. The CDR3 DNA reads TGCGCCAGCAGCCCTACAGAGGGGCAGGCAACGCAGTATTTT.

The chain carries TRBV6-1 and TRBJ2-7, with D possibly TRBD2 on 6 matching bases. The CDR3 spans 12 residues. V was pared by 2 bases and J by 6 bases, with 8 bases between. The germline CDR1 and CDR2 sequences are MNHNS and SASEGT. The CDR3 reads CASSERDFEQYF. In DNA form, the CDR3 reads TGTGCCAGCAGTGAAAGGGACTTCGAGCAGTACTTC.

This clonotype was seen a few times. This chain links TRBV6-1 with TRBJ2-7; 9 bases match TRBD1. The CDR3 is 14 residues long. Germline loops: CDR1 MNHNS, CDR2 SASEGT. V lost 6 bases and J lost 4; bases outside the gene matches: 7. The CDR3 region is CASRGRDRVYEQYF. CDR3 coding DNA: TGTGCCAGCAGGGGCCGGGACAGGGTATACGAGCAGTACTTC.

The chain employs TRBV3-1 and TRBJ1-1; TRBD1 matches 7 bases. This CDR3 region has 17 residues. Germline V lookup: CDR1 LGHDT, CDR2 YNNKEL (reference sequence). The J segment lost 1 base and the V segment lost 4 bases, leaving 12 bases of the junction unmatched. The CDR3 sequence: CASSPLTPGGGNTEAFF. The DNA for the CDR3 is TGTGCCAGCAGCCCCCTCACCCCAGGGGGTGGGAACACTGAAGCTTTCTTT.

This chain links TRBV20-1 with TRBJ1-5, with 7 bases identical to TRBD1. The V gene end was trimmed by 2 bases and the J gene end by 4 bases; junction bases not matched to a gene: 8. CDR1 is DFQATT and CDR2 is SNEGSKA in the germline V gene (reference sequence). The CDR3 has 15 amino acids. CDR3 bases: TGCAGTGCTAGAAAAGCCCAGGGGGGGAATCAGCCCCAGCATTTT. This codes for CSARKAQGGNQPQHF.

This clonotype was recorded at least ten times. The chain couples TRBV12-3 or TRBV12-4 to TRBJ2-1, with D uncertain. The CDR3 length is 15 residues. V was cut by 5 bases and J by 4 bases, with 15 bases left in between. DNA of the CDR3: TGTGCCAGCAGTCCCCGGACGGAAAAATACAATGAGCAGTTCTTC. The encoded protein is CASSPRTEKYNEQFF.

Many counts were recorded for this clonotype. The rearrangement uses TRBV6-1 and TRBJ2-7, with a tentative D call TRBD1 (5 bases). This CDR3 region has 16 residues. V was trimmed by 0 bases and J by 5 bases, leaving 17 bases between them. CDR1 is MNHNS and CDR2 is SASEGT in the germline V gene. The CDR3, as DNA: TGTGCCAGCAGTGAAGCGCTCAGGGCTCGGACCGACGAGCAGTACTTC. This translates into CASSEALRARTDEQYF.

Ten or more counts support this clonotype. The chain links TRBV28 to TRBJ2-7; 8 bases are a match to TRBD2. Germline V lookup: CDR1 MDHEN, CDR2 SYDVKM. The CDR3 has 14 amino acids. V was clipped by 7 bases and J by 2 bases; unmatched bases: 7. CDR3 bases: TGTGCCAGCATCGAAGGCGGGGGGACCTACGAGCAGTACTTC. It translates to CASIEGGGTYEQYF.

The chain is built from TRBV6-1 and TRBJ2-2, with 14 bases fitting TRBD2. There are 16 residues in the CDR3. Germline values: CDR1 MNHNS, CDR2 SASEGT. V was pared by 4 bases and J by 4 bases, with 2 bases of the junction left unmatched. The CDR3 coding sequence is TGTGCCAGCAGTGCGGGACTAGCGGGGGTCACCGGGGAGCTGTTTTTT. This encodes CASSAGLAGVTGELFF.

This clonotype was observed at least ten times. V usage is TRBV30 and J usage is TRBJ2-7, with D perhaps given as TRBD1 or TRBD2 (7 bases each). The germline gives CDR1 GTSNPN, CDR2 SVGIG (reference sequence). The CDR3 has 16 residues. V lost 3 bases to trimming and J lost 3 bases, with 21 bases between them. DNA of the CDR3: TGTGCCTGGAGGAAATCGACAGGGAGGGGTAACTACGAGCAGTACTTC. Translated, it gives CAWRKSTGRGNYEQYF.

This clonotype was picked up many times. CDR3 sequence (DNA): TGTGCCAGCAGCTTAGCGGAACCCTACAATGAGCAGTTCTTC. Amino acid sequence: CASSLAEPYNEQFF. The V and J genes are TRBV7-9 and TRBJ2-1; no clear D gene. The CDR3 covers 14 residues. Germline loops: CDR1 SEHNR, CDR2 FQNEAQ (reference sequence). Trimming left V 0 bases short and J 2 bases short, with 5 bases between.

This clonotype was counted many times. The chain combines TRBV28 with TRBJ2-5, with 8 bases fitting TRBD2. After removal of 8 bases from V and 2 bases from J, the junction contained 4 bases not matched to a gene. The CDR3 has 13 amino acids. Germline V gives CDR1 MDHEN, CDR2 SYDVKM. The CDR3, as DNA: TGTGCCAGCCTGAGACTAGCGCAAGAGACCCAGTACTTC. Translating it yields CASLRLAQETQYF.

The gene calls are TRBV6-5 and TRBJ2-5; D is unclear. The V gene lost 0 bases and the J gene lost 2 bases, with 13 bases spanning the gap. The CDR3 runs 16 residues. The V gene's germline CDR1 is MNHEY and CDR2 SVGAGI. The CDR3 DNA is TGTGCCAGCAGTTACTCACCGGACCACACGCAAGAGACCCAGTACTTC. Protein: CASSYSPDHTQETQYF.

This clonotype has ten or more counts. The rearrangement uses TRBV11-2 and TRBJ1-2; D is undetermined. Germline V gene data show CDR1 as SGHAT and CDR2 as FQNNGV. The V gene lost 3 bases and the J gene lost 4 bases, with 6 bases spanning the gap. The CDR3 loop spans 12 amino acids. The CDR3 protein is CASSFGVYGYTF. The CDR3 nucleotides read TGTGCCAGCAGCTTTGGCGTCTATGGCTACACCTTC.

This clonotype was observed a handful of times. The J gene is TRBJ1-6, the V gene TRBV9; D not certain. V dropped 3 bases and J dropped 9 bases, with 13 bases sitting between them. Germline V lookup: CDR1 SGDLS, CDR2 YYNGEE. The CDR3 extends over 14 amino acids. CDR3 loop: CASSATTRGSPLHF. In nucleotides, the CDR3 is TGTGCCAGCAGCGCCACAACCCGGGGTTCACCCCTCCACTTT.

This clonotype has a handful of counts. The chain carries TRBV4-1 and TRBJ2-7; D call uncertain. CDR3 length: 12 residues. The germline gives CDR1 MGHRA, CDR2 YSYEKL. Trimming cost V 0 bases and J 3 bases, with 3 bases left between them. The CDR3 protein is CASSQDYYEQYF. The CDR3 DNA reads TGCGCCAGCAGCCAAGACTACTACGAGCAGTACTTC.

This clonotype has just a few counts. The genes are TRBV19 and TRBJ2-7, with D possibly matching TRBD2 (5 bases). Trimming took off 3 bases at V and 6 bases at J, with 9 bases between the two ends. The CDR3 runs to 12 residues. Germline CDR1 and CDR2: LNHDA and SQIVND (reference sequence). This CDR3 reads CASSISGFEQYF. CDR3 DNA: TGTGCCAGTAGTATCTCGGGGTTCGAGCAGTACTTC.

The chain links TRBV28 to TRBJ2-7; TRBD2 matches at 7 bases. The germline V gene encodes CDR1 MDHEN and CDR2 SYDVKM. The CDR3 covers 15 residues. V trimming: 6 bases; J trimming: 5 bases; junction bases outside the gene matches: 13. This CDR3 reads CASSQYTASGHEQYF. CDR3 nucleotide sequence: TGTGCCAGCAGCCAATATACCGCTAGCGGCCACGAGCAGTACTTC.

This clonotype showed up many times. This chain uses TRBV9 with TRBJ1-2, with 7 nucleotides matching TRBD1. The V segment lost 4 bases and the J segment 7 bases; nucleotides outside the gene matches: 7. The CDR3 consists of 13 residues. Germline lookup yields CDR1 SGDLS and CDR2 YYNGEE. The CDR3 loop is CASSLTGDVGYTF. CDR3 nucleotide sequence: TGTGCCAGCAGCCTCACAGGGGACGTTGGCTACACCTTC.

The V gene is TRBV28, the J gene TRBJ2-3; no clear D gene. CDR3 length: 12 amino acids. Germline-derived CDR1 and CDR2 are MDHEN and SYDVKM. Trimming cost V 7 bases and J 5 bases, with 10 bases left between them. CDR3 nucleotides: TGTGCCAGCAATGGCGGCGGAGATACGCAGTATTTT. As protein: CASNGGGDTQYF.

This clonotype was observed many times. J is TRBJ1-4 and V is TRBV28; TRBD1 agrees at 10 bases. The CDR3 runs 15 residues. Germline V gene sequence: CDR1 MDHEN, CDR2 SYDVKM. Trimming at V came to 3 bases and at J to 8 bases, leaving 6 bases not matched to a gene. CDR3 loop: CASSFGGQGKEKLFF. The CDR3 nucleotides are TGTGCCAGCAGTTTTGGGGGACAGGGGAAAGAAAAACTGTTTTTT.

This clonotype occurred many times. The chain carries TRBV7-2 and TRBJ1-4; TRBD1 matches at 7 bases. This CDR3 region has 16 residues. Germline assignment: CDR1 SGHTA and CDR2 FQGNSA. The V and J ends lost 1 base and 8 bases, in that order; junction bases with no gene match: 10. In DNA, the CDR3 is TGTGCCAGCAGCTTAGGGGCCACAGGGGCGGTAGAAAAACTGTTTTTT. Translated: CASSLGATGAVEKLFF.

Ten or more counts support this clonotype. V gene TRBV30 combines with J gene TRBJ1-6; possibly TRBD1 for D (5 bases). Trimming removed 3 bases at V and 6 bases at J, with 12 bases between. CDR3 length: 14 residues. Looked up from germline, CDR1 is GTSNPN and CDR2 is SVGIG (reference sequence). CDR3 in DNA: TGTGCCTGGAGAAAGCAGGGACTTAATTCACCCCTCCACTTT. Its protein product is CAWRKQGLNSPLHF.

This clonotype was seen at least ten times. The rearrangement links TRBV7-6 to TRBJ2-3; 9 bases map to TRBD2. The CDR3 is 17 amino acids. Germline V CDR1 and CDR2: SGHVS, FNYEAQ. J lost 1 base, V lost 5 bases, and 10 bases had no gene match. The CDR3 sequence is CASSKAGVAGGTDTQYF. CDR3 in DNA: TGTGCCAGCAGCAAAGCAGGGGTAGCGGGAGGCACAGATACGCAGTATTTT.

This clonotype was counted many times. The gene calls are TRBV4-2 and TRBJ2-7; 9 bases are shared with TRBD2. This CDR3 is 15 amino acids long. The germline V gene has CDR1 LGHNA and CDR2 YNFKEQ. J gave up 5 bases and V 2 bases, and 7 bases lay outside the gene matches. This CDR3 is CASSQSNGGRDEQYF. CDR3 in DNA: TGTGCCAGCAGCCAATCCAACGGCGGGAGGGACGAGCAGTACTTC.

Many counts were recorded for this clonotype. This rearrangement joins TRBV6-7 to TRBJ2-1, with D possibly matching TRBD2 (6 bases). TRBV6-7 is an open reading frame, and its role is uncertain. The ends were cut back, 0 bases at V and 8 bases at J, with 20 bases in the middle. CDR3 length: 17 amino acids. CDR3 region: CASSYSLPGRSRYEQFF. For the CDR3, the DNA is TGTGCCAGCAGTTACTCGTTACCCGGGAGATCGAGGTATGAGCAGTTCTTC.

This clonotype was counted at least ten times. This chain connects TRBV19 to TRBJ2-5; D is unresolved. Per germline, CDR1 LNHDA and CDR2 SQIVND (reference sequence). CDR3 size: 15 residues. The V end was cut by 6 bases, the J end by 1 base, with 15 bases between. CDR3 DNA sequence: TGTGCCAGTAGCCTTGGGCTAGAGCTCCAAGAGACCCAGTACTTC. Encoded protein: CASSLGLELQETQYF.

This clonotype was counted at least ten times. The chain couples TRBV5-5 to TRBJ2-7, with D perhaps matching TRBD1 (6 bases). The CDR3 has 13 amino acids. Trimming removed 0 bases from V and 6 bases from J, with 10 bases in between. CDR1 is SGHKS and CDR2 is YYEKEE in the germline V gene (reference sequence). Here the CDR3 reads CASSLDVGGEQYF. The CDR3 DNA follows: TGTGCCAGCAGCTTGGATGTAGGGGGCGAGCAGTACTTC.